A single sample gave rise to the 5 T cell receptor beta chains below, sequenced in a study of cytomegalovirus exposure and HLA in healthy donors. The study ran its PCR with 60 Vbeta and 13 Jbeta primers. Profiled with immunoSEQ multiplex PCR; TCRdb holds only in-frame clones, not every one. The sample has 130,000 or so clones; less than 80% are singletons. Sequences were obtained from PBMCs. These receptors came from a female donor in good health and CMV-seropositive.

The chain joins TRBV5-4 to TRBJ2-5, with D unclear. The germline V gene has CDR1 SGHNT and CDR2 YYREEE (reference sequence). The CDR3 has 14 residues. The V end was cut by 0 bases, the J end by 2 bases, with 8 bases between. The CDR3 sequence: CASSLGYEQETQYF. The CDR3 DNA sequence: TGTGCCAGCAGCTTGGGGTATGAGCAAGAGACCCAGTACTTC. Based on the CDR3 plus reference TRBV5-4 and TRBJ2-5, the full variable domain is ETGVTQSPTHLIKTRGQQVTLRCSSQSGHNTVSWYQQALGQGPQFIFQYYREEENGRGNFPPRFSGLQFPNYSSELNVNALELDDSALYLCASSLGYEQETQYFGPGTRLLVL.

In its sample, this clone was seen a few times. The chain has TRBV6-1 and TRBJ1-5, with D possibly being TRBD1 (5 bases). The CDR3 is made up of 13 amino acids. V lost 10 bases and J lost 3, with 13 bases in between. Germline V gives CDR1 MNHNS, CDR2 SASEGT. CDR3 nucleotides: TGTGCCACTCTCAGACAGCTCAATCAGCCCCAGCATTTT. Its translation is CATLRQLNQPQHF.

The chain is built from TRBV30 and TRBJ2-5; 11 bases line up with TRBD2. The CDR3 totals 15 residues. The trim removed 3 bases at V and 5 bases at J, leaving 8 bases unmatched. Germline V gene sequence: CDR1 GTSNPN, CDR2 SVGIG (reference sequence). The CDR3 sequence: CAWRLAGGLGETQYF. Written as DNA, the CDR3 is TGTGCCTGGAGGTTAGCGGGGGGGCTAGGTGAGACCCAGTACTTC.

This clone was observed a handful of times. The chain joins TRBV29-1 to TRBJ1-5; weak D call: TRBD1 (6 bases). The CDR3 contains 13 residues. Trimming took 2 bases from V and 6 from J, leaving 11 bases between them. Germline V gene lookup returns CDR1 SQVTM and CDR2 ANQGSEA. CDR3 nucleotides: TGCAGCGTTGAATCAGGGGAGGGTCAGCCCCAGCATTTT. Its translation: CSVESGEGQPQHF.

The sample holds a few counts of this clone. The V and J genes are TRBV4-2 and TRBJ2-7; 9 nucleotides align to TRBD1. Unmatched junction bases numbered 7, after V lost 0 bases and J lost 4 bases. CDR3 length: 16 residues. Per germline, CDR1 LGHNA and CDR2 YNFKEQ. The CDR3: CASSQEAGQGSYEQYF. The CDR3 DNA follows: TGTGCCAGCAGCCAAGAAGCGGGACAGGGATCGTACGAGCAGTACTTC.